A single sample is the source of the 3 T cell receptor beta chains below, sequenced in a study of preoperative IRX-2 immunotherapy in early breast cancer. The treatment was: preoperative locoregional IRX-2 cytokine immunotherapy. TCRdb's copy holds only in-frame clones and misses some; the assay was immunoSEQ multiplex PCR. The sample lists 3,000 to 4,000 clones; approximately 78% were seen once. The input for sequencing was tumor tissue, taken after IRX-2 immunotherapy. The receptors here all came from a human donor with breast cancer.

The CDR3 DNA reads as TGTGCCAGTATCCCAGGGGGGGGCAGGACTGAAGCTTTCTTT. It yields the protein CASIPGGGRTEAFF. This chain uses TRBV19 with TRBJ1-1, with 7 bases identical to TRBD1. The V gene end was trimmed by 7 bases and the J gene end by 5 bases; junction bases not matched to a gene: 10. Looked up from germline, CDR1 is LNHDA and CDR2 is SQIVND (reference sequence). The CDR3 runs 14 residues.

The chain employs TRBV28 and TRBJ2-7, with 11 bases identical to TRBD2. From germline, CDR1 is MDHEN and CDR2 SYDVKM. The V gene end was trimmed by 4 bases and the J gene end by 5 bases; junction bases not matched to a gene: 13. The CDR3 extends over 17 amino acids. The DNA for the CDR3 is TGTGCCAGCAGTTCCTACTTTAGCGGGAGGGCCTTCAACGAGCAGTACTTC. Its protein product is CASSSYFSGRAFNEQYF.

The CDR3 DNA follows: TGTGCCAGCACCCGCGCGGGTTCGGGGAGCGAGCAGTACTTC. This gives the protein CASTRAGSGSEQYF. V is TRBV11-3 and J is TRBJ2-7, with D possibly matching TRBD2 (5 bases). This CDR3 is built from 14 residues. Germline V CDR1 and CDR2: SGHNT, YENEEA. Deletions cut 7 bases from V and 6 bases from J, with 19 bases between.